A selection of T cell receptor beta chains follows, all from one sample in a study of cytomegalovirus exposure and HLA in healthy donors. TCRdb keeps only in-frame clones here, not all; method: immunoSEQ multiplex PCR. The table shows more than 100,000 clones, with 63% occurring only once. The sample comprised PBMCs. These receptors were obtained from a middle-aged man in good health and CMV-seropositive. CDR3s include the opening cysteine and the closing phenylalanine or tryptophan. Rows give clone size only sometimes, using once, few, many, or a class for an expanded clone.

len: 16
v_gene: TRBV7-8
abundance: -
CDR3aa: CASSSYRDRVKQPQHF

len: 12
v_gene: TRBV2
abundance: few
CDR3aa: CASSGTVYEQYF

len: 14
v_gene: TRBV7-2
abundance: once
CDR3aa: CASSLVRANYGYTF

len: 15
v_gene: TRBV6-5
abundance: once
CDR3aa: CASSYSSYINSPLHF

len: 14
v_gene: TRBV23-1
abundance: -
CDR3aa: CASSQDRDQETQYF

len: 14
v_gene: TRBV28
abundance: once
CDR3aa: CASSLTGEWGEQYF

len: 14
v_gene: TRBV18
abundance: -
CDR3aa: CASSPARGSYEQYF

len: 13
v_gene: TRBV6-1
abundance: -
CDR3aa: CASSVTPPYEQYF

len: 18
v_gene: TRBV28
abundance: few
CDR3aa: CASSLSPYLAGGDYEQYF

len: 14
v_gene: TRBV6-1
abundance: -
CDR3aa: CASRGQGRGNTIYF

len: 14
v_gene: TRBV9
abundance: -
CDR3aa: CASSVSGTGVGYTF

len: 14
v_gene: TRBV5-4
abundance: -
CDR3aa: CASSTKTSAGELFF

len: 15
v_gene: TRBV5-1
abundance: few
CDR3aa: CASSLGHPGNQPQHF

len: 18
v_gene: TRBV5-1
abundance: few
CDR3aa: CASSFDYGTDGSTGELFF

len: 14
v_gene: TRBV5-1
abundance: -
CDR3aa: CASSFGQTQETQYF

len: 16
v_gene: TRBV2
abundance: once
CDR3aa: CASSEAGDRGEYTQYF

len: 15
v_gene: TRBV9
abundance: few
CDR3aa: CASSVASGGAYEQYF

len: 15
v_gene: TRBV5-1
abundance: -
CDR3aa: CASSGGQALNTEAFF

len: 13
v_gene: TRBV7-3
abundance: -
CDR3aa: CASSELGEETQYF

len: 14
v_gene: TRBV7-9
abundance: -
CDR3aa: CASSLAQLIGELFF

len: 13
v_gene: TRBV5-1
abundance: -
CDR3aa: CASGGRLDDEQFF

len: 16
v_gene: TRBV5-1
abundance: few
CDR3aa: CASSGLGGGAYNEQFF

len: 12
v_gene: TRBV28
abundance: -
CDR3aa: CASKTGGPGYTF

len: 16
v_gene: TRBV7-2
abundance: -
CDR3aa: CASSLRLAGTTGELFF

len: 14
v_gene: TRBV4-3
abundance: once
CDR3aa: CASSQDRGGETQYF

len: 17
v_gene: TRBV11-3
abundance: -
CDR3aa: CASSLAPLAGGTDTQYF

len: 13
v_gene: TRBV10-2
abundance: few
CDR3aa: CASSLDSTYEAFF

len: 14
v_gene: TRBV2
abundance: -
CDR3aa: CASSSLPTGGEQYF

len: 17
v_gene: TRBV18
abundance: -
CDR3aa: CASSPDRTGSLTSPLHF

len: 14
v_gene: TRBV6-5
abundance: -
CDR3aa: CASSYKVRGRALHF

len: 16
v_gene: TRBV27
abundance: -
CDR3aa: CASSLSPGHGTDTQYF

len: 15
v_gene: TRBV7-9
abundance: -
CDR3aa: CASSPLGLNNQPQHF

len: 14
v_gene: TRBV2
abundance: -
CDR3aa: CASSVGQGYTEAFF

len: 19
v_gene: TRBV28
abundance: -
CDR3aa: CASSLWGDSLLFTSGELFF

len: 15
v_gene: TRBV11-2
abundance: once
CDR3aa: CASSIGGGGFNEQFF

len: 15
v_gene: TRBV7-3
abundance: -
CDR3aa: CASSLGGTSGYEQYF

len: 15
v_gene: TRBV5-1
abundance: few
CDR3aa: CASSLVPAGQETQYF

len: 15
v_gene: TRBV7-3
abundance: -
CDR3aa: CASSLNPGAQETQYF